This TCR beta chain was identified in a study of blood T cell repertoires in COVID-19. Looking at the study overall: Whether acute or convalescent, the COVID-19 samples came from the United States, Italy and Spain. Nucleic acid was either cDNA or gDNA, and it came from T cells, B-cell-depleted T cells, or PBMCs.

The CDR3 has 15 amino acids. The V gene lost 6 bases and the J gene lost 4 bases, with 16 bases spanning the gap. Germline CDR1 LGHDT, CDR2 YNNKEL (reference sequence). Methods used by the authors: Reference gene primers were amplified, and this amplification served to estimate nucleated cell counts. Sequenced by immunoSEQ multiplex PCR; TCRdb stores in-frame clones only, minus some. D and trimming come from the DNA, and the V and J calls and clone size come from that table. The sample includes about 350,000 clones, over 70% of them seen just once. A Seattle source enrolled patients during active infection and followed them longitudinally.

This sequence was found in a woman aged 45-65 years with COVID-19, enrolled during active disease. The V and J genes are TRBV3-1 (or the pseudogene TRBV3-2) and TRBJ1-3; D ambiguous. Sequencing input: peripheral blood. The CDR3 region has the DNA TGTGCCAGCAGTCGCGACACGCCGGGGGGAAACACCATATATTTT. Translating gives CASSRDTPGGNTIYF.